This TCR beta chain was profiled in a study of vaccination and CD4 T cells after COVID-19. Treatment in this sample: roughly 11-day PBMC culture with coronavirus spike peptide pools or control peptides (ViraFEST assay). ViraFEST grew antigen-specific T cells using peptide pools, then sequenced TCRs. The Oncomine TCR Beta short-read assay was applied to DNA of cultured CD4+ T cells. Cultured CD4+ T cells were the source of extracted genomic DNA. TCRdb redid the calling of the PCR reads with MiXCR, one entry per CDR3 protein. The sample yields 8,000 to 10,000 distinct CDR3 sequences, approximately 37% seen once. The CDR3 has 13 amino acids. V lost 4 bases to trimming and J lost 14 bases; unmatched junction nucleotides: 9. Findings of the study overall: Among those convalescent, a median approximately 87% of reactive clones emerged solely post-vaccination.

Turning to this clonotype: Its antigen is undetermined.

This rearrangement joins TRBV12-3 or TRBV12-4 to TRBJ2-1; 9 positions match TRBD2. The sequenced sample consisted of CD4+ T cells from blood, cultured in vitro. This TCR came from a human donor who had recovered from COVID-19. This CDR3 is CASSWSLAGQEFF. CDR3 DNA sequence: TGTGCCAGCAGTTGGTCCCTAGCGGGGCAGGAGTTCTTC.